Shown below are 13 T cell receptor beta chains from a single sample sequenced in a study of post-analysis software for immune sequencing data. Study-wide results and caveats: About five TRBV segments occurring more often in patients than controls included TRBV5-6, TRBV5-1 and TRBV20-1.

The antigens these receptors bind are not known. Prepared TCR beta cDNA libraries contained unique molecular identifiers. TCRdb processed the PCR reads anew with MiXCR; each CDR3 protein has one entry. The data contain about 820,000 distinct CDR3 sequences, around 50% of them seen just once; the ten biggest clones take up about 4.5%. Specimen: blood. Receptors originate from a girl aged 5 to 17 with multiple sclerosis.

CDR3 sequence reads: CAISDSPLLAGETQYF. Here the CDR3 DNA reads TGTGCCATCAGTGACTCCCCCTTACTAGCGGGAGAGACCCAGTACTTC. The V call is TRBV10-3, the J call TRBJ2-5, with 9 bases lining up with TRBD2. Trimming cost V 3 bases and J 4 bases; bases outside gene matches: 9. The CDR3 covers 16 residues. CDR1 is ENHRY and CDR2 is SYGVKD in the germline V gene.

The J gene is TRBJ2-7, the V gene TRBV27; 9 bases are shared with TRBD1. Near its end, the DNA agrees better with TRBJ2-5, so the J call may be wrong. The CDR3 covers 14 residues. The germline CDR1 and CDR2 sequences are MNHEY and SMNVEV (reference sequence). CDR3 region: CASSSQGAAETQYF. CDR3 in DNA: TGTGCCAGCAGTTCACAGGGGGCTGCAGAGACCCAGTACTTC.

The chain carries TRBV6-5 and TRBJ2-7; 9 bases fit TRBD2. The V and J ends lost 5 bases and 9 bases, in that order; junction bases with no gene match: 5. CDR3 length: 12 residues. The germline V gene has CDR1 MNHEY and CDR2 SVGAGI. The CDR3 here is CASSTPTSGQYF. DNA for the CDR3: TGTGCCAGCAGTACACCGACTAGCGGGCAGTACTTC.

V is TRBV3-1 and J is TRBJ2-5, with 10 bases aligning to TRBD2. The J call is doubtful: the DNA matches TRBJ2-7 better. There are 17 residues in the CDR3. The V gene's germline CDR1 is LGHDT and CDR2 YNNKEL (reference sequence). The CDR3 DNA is TGTGCCAGCAGCCACGAAACCACTAGCGGGGCATACTACGAGCAGTACTTC. Its protein product is CASSHETTSGAYYEQYF.

The chain recombines TRBV4-1 with TRBJ2-5, with D hard to call. With 2 bases removed from V and 4 bases from J, the gap between germline ends came to 8 bases. The CDR3 runs to 13 residues. Germline loops: CDR1 MGHRA, CDR2 YSYEKL. The CDR3 protein is CASSQKVLETQYF. As DNA, the CDR3 is TGCGCCAGCAGCCAAAAAGTACTAGAGACCCAGTACTTC.

To note about this clonotype: A junction end diverges from the germline sequence, so it may reflect a read error. V usage is TRBV20-1 and J usage is TRBJ2-1; no clear D. There are 11 residues in the CDR3. Germline CDR1 DFQATT, CDR2 SNEGSKA (reference sequence). CDR3: CSVELHNEHFF. The CDR3 DNA is TGCAGTGTTGAGCTCCACAATGAGCACTTCTTC.

The table lists this clonotype with a count of one. The V and J genes are TRBV20-1 and TRBJ2-3, with TRBD2 identical over 8 bases. Germline V gene lookup returns CDR1 DFQATT and CDR2 SNEGSKA (reference sequence). The CDR3 contains 15 residues. With 0 bases clipped from V and 0 bases from J, the junction kept 2 bases outside the gene matches. The CDR3 region has the DNA TGCAGTGCTAGAGATCAGCGGGAGAGCACAGATACGCAGTATTTT. Protein sequence: CSARDQRESTDTQYF.

This chain connects TRBV4-2 to TRBJ2-1; 7 bases line up with TRBD1. Germline V gene data show CDR1 as LGHNA and CDR2 as YNFKEQ. Trimming took 0 bases from V and 7 from J; bases not matched to a gene: 3. The CDR3 length is 14 residues. CDR3 bases: TGTGCCAGCAGCCAAGAGACAGGGATAAATGAGCAGTTCTTC. Residues: CASSQETGINEQFF.

The chain links TRBV29-1 to TRBJ2-5; D is unresolved. Trimming removed 6 bases at V and 0 bases at J, with 14 bases between. The CDR3 is 14 amino acids. Germline V gives CDR1 SQVTM, CDR2 ANQGSEA. The CDR3 bases are TGCAGCGTGGGCCGTCAGCTGTACCAAGAGACCCAGTACTTC. Its protein product is CSVGRQLYQETQYF.

V gene TRBV5-1 combines with J gene TRBJ2-7; the D is unclear. The J call may be faulty, since TRBJ2-5 better matches the DNA end. The CDR3 loop spans 16 amino acids. In germline, CDR1 is SGHRS, CDR2 YFSETQ. The CDR3 sequence: CASSLAVGGNQETQYF. The CDR3 bases are TGCGCCAGCAGCTTGGCGGTGGGCGGCAACCAAGAGACCCAGTACTTC.

This clonotype has just a few counts. The rearrangement links TRBV5-1 to TRBJ2-3, with 14 bases aligning to TRBD2. After removal of 0 bases from V and 3 bases from J, the junction contained 6 bases not matched to a gene. Germline assignment: CDR1 SGHRS and CDR2 YFSETQ. The CDR3 runs to 18 residues. DNA for the CDR3: TGCGCCAGCAGCTTGGATGGGACTAGCGGGAGTTTAACAGATACGCAGTATTTT. It specifies CASSLDGTSGSLTDTQYF.

The chain is built from TRBV7-3 and TRBJ2-1; 8 bases agree with TRBD1. The CDR3 runs to 16 residues. Germline assignment: CDR1 SGHTA and CDR2 FQGTGA. The J segment lost 0 bases and the V segment lost 5 bases, leaving 6 bases of the junction unmatched. As DNA, the CDR3 is TGTGCCAGCAGCCCGGACAGGGACAGCTCCTACAATGAGCAGTTCTTC. This translates into CASSPDRDSSYNEQFF.

The genes are TRBV20-1 and TRBJ1-1; a possible D gene is TRBD1 (5 bases). Trimming took off 4 bases at V and 0 bases at J, with 9 bases between the two ends. Germline-derived CDR1 and CDR2 are DFQATT and SNEGSKA (reference sequence). There are 13 residues in the CDR3. CDR3 DNA sequence: TGCAGTGCTACAAAAGGGGTGAACACTGAAGCTTTCTTT. Encoded protein: CSATKGVNTEAFF.